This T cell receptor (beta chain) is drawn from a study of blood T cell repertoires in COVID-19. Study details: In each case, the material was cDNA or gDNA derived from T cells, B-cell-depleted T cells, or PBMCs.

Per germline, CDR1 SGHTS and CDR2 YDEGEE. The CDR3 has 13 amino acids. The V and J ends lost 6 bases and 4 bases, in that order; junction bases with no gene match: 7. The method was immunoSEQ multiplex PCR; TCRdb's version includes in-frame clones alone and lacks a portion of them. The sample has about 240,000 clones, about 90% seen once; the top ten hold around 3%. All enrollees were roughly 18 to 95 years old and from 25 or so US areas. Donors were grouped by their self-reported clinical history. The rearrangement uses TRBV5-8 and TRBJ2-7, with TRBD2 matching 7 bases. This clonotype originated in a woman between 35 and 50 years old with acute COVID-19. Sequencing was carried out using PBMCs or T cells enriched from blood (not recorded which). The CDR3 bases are TGTGCCAGCAATCGCGGGAGTGGATACGAGCAGTACTTC. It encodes CASNRGSGYEQYF.